What follows describes a single T cell receptor beta chain. Antigen specificity is unknown. At one of its ends the junction is not consistent with the germline gene, which may arise from a read error. Other DNA sequences in this sample translate to the same CDR3. The source of the sample is a study of metastatic and nonmetastatic thyroid tumors. Study context: Comparison of repertoires was carried out across blood and tumor or nodule tissue from malignant and benign thyroid patients. Study outcomes and limitations: In both blood and tumor samples, TCR beta diversity was reported significantly higher for malignant than benign nodules.

In the study's own analysis: A classifier of distant metastasis in papillary thyroid cancer was built from CDR3 differences (across clinicopathological groups). MiXCR was used by TCRdb to re-call the PCR reads. The V and J calls come from TCRdb's annotation, not from the publication. The table records roughly 20,000 clones, approximately 30% of them present only once. The CDR3 extends over 14 amino acids. CDR1 is SGHAT, CDR2 FQNNGV, per germline. None of the patients had undergone any treatment ahead of thyroid surgery. The specimen sequenced was tumor tissue. V and J are TRBV11-2 and TRBJ2-2; tentative D call: TRBD2 (5 bases). The sequence derives from a male donor with papillary thyroid cancer or a benign thyroid nodule (not recorded which). Some clones in this sample may be carry-over from other donors' samples. The CDR3 DNA reads TGTGCCAGCAGCTTAGAACCGGGAACCGGTGAGCTATTTTTT. Translated: CASSLEPGTGELFF.